A selection of T cell receptor beta chains follows, all from one sample in a study of CD8 T cells in Susac syndrome. Each CDR3 protein is one row after TCRdb ran MiXCR on the immunoSEQ multiplex PCR reads. The table shows some 130,000 distinct CDR3 sequences, with 91% occurring only once. Sequencing was done on a sample of CD8+ T cells from PBMCs. All receptors derive from a human donor with multiple sclerosis. Both conserved end residues are part of each CDR3. A D gene is named only where the DNA matches it firmly. A row's size may be missing; if present it is once, few, many or a size class.

TRBV7-9	.	.	TRBJ2-1	CASSPAGSSLNEQFF	TGTGCCAGCAGCCCCGCGGGTTCAAGCCTCAATGAGCAGTTCTTC
TRBV3-1	.	once	TRBJ1-2	CASSLDTGPVLNYGYTF	TGTGCCAGCAGCCTGGACACCGGGCCCGTCCTCAACTATGGCTACACCTTC
TRBV11-2	.	.	TRBJ2-4	CASSLEEIQYF	TGTGCCAGCAGCTTAGAAGAGATTCAGTACTTC
TRBV19	.	.	TRBJ1-2	CASSWGINYGYTF	TGTGCCAGTAGTTGGGGAATTAACTATGGCTACACCTTC
TRBV3-1	.	.	TRBJ1-1	CASRPAMENTEAFF	TGTGCCAGCAGACCCGCAATGGAAAACACTGAAGCTTTCTTT
TRBV11-2	.	.	TRBJ2-5	CATRAGQETQYF	TGTGCCACAAGGGCAGGACAAGAGACCCAGTACTTC
TRBV24-1	.	.	TRBJ2-1	CATGRDNEQFF	TGTGCCACCGGGAGAGACAATGAGCAGTTCTTC
TRBV6-5	.	.	TRBJ1-1	CASALGRGTEAFF	TGTGCCAGCGCTTTGGGCAGGGGCACTGAAGCTTTCTTT
TRBV3-1	.	.	TRBJ1-2	CASSQEGNSSPYGYTF	TGTGCCAGCAGCCAAGAGGGAAACAGTAGCCCATATGGCTACACCTTC
TRBV19	TRBD2	few	TRBJ2-1	CASSIGSGSEQFF	TGTGCCAGTAGTATTGGAAGCGGGAGTGAGCAGTTCTTC
TRBV29-1	.	.	TRBJ2-1	CSVKASNSNEQFF	TGCAGCGTGAAGGCGTCTAACTCCAATGAGCAGTTCTTC
TRBV29-1	.	.	TRBJ1-2	CSVEAWGDGYTF	TGCAGCGTTGAAGCCTGGGGGGACGGCTACACCTTC
TRBV29-1	TRBD2	.	TRBJ2-7	CSVRREGYEQYF	TGCAGCGTTCGGCGGGAGGGCTACGAGCAGTACTTC
TRBV5-6	.	.	TRBJ2-7	CASSFSSRWHEQYF	TGTGCCAGCAGCTTTTCTTCCCGCTGGCACGAGCAGTACTTC
TRBV20-1	.	.	TRBJ1-1	CSARVIDSTPRTAMNTEAFF	TGCAGTGCTAGAGTGATTGACTCGACCCCACGGACGGCCATGAACACTGAAGCTTTCTTT
TRBV13	.	.	TRBJ2-7	CASSLGDNSYEQYF	TGTGCCAGCAGCTTAGGGGACAACTCCTACGAGCAGTACTTC
TRBV5-1	.	.	TRBJ1-1	CASSLGWGRVTEAFF	TGCGCCAGCAGCTTGGGATGGGGGCGCGTTACTGAAGCTTTCTTT
TRBV27	.	.	TRBJ2-1	CASTPLDNYNEQFF	TGTGCCAGCACTCCCCTGGACAATTACAATGAGCAGTTCTTC
TRBV3-1	.	.	TRBJ2-7	CASSHPSTYEQYF	TGTGCCAGCAGCCATCCTAGCACCTACGAGCAGTACTTC
TRBV20-1	.	.	TRBJ1-5	CSARPSPGGLNQPQHF	TGCAGTGCTAGACCGTCCCCGGGGGGACTCAATCAGCCCCAGCATTTT
TRBV29-1	TRBD2	.	TRBJ2-7	CSVVAGAGYEQYF	TGCAGCGTTGTAGCGGGAGCCGGGTACGAGCAGTACTTC
TRBV24-1	TRBD1	.	TRBJ2-7	CATRPPTGAYEQYF	TGTGCCACCCGCCCCCCGACAGGGGCCTACGAGCAGTACTTC
TRBV6-2/TRBV6-3	TRBD1	.	TRBJ2-1	CASRTTGTGVVNEQFF	TGTGCCAGCAGAACAACCGGGACAGGGGTGGTGAATGAGCAGTTCTTC
TRBV27	.	.	TRBJ1-5	CASRSIGQTNQPQHF	TGTGCCAGCAGATCAATTGGACAGACAAATCAGCCCCAGCATTTT
TRBV4-1	TRBD1	.	TRBJ1-2	CASSQPGQGAEGYTF	TGCGCCAGCAGCCAACCGGGACAGGGGGCGGAGGGCTACACCTTC
TRBV6-6	.	.	TRBJ2-7	CASSPQPVYEQYF	TGTGCCAGCAGTCCCCAGCCTGTTTACGAGCAGTACTTC
TRBV2	.	.	TRBJ1-1	CASSEPGGTEAFF	TGTGCCAGCAGTGAACCAGGAGGTACTGAAGCTTTCTTT
TRBV19	.	.	TRBJ1-1	CASSPVGEGNTEAFF	TGTGCCAGTAGTCCCGTAGGGGAGGGGAACACTGAAGCTTTCTTT
TRBV7-6	TRBD2	once	TRBJ2-4	CASSWASGSGNIQYF	TGTGCCAGCAGCTGGGCTAGCGGGAGTGGAAACATTCAGTACTTC
TRBV7-9	TRBD2	.	TRBJ2-7	CASSSHKAASGRLAYEQYF	TGTGCCAGCAGCTCGCATAAGGCGGCTAGCGGGAGATTGGCCTACGAGCAGTACTTC
TRBV28	TRBD1	.	TRBJ1-1	CASRTRTGMNTEAFF	TGTGCCAGCAGAACTAGGACAGGGATGAACACTGAAGCTTTCTTT
TRBV27	.	.	TRBJ2-1	CASSLMQGYNEQFF	TGTGCCAGCAGTTTGATGCAGGGCTACAATGAGCAGTTCTTC
TRBV2	.	.	TRBJ1-5	CASKEVREWTDQPQHF	TGTGCCAGCAAAGAAGTTCGTGAGTGGACGGATCAGCCCCAGCATTTT
TRBV24-1	.	.	TRBJ2-2	CATSDWRDTGELFF	TGTGCCACCAGTGATTGGCGGGACACCGGGGAGCTGTTTTTT
TRBV14	TRBD2	.	TRBJ2-2	CASSRTSENTGELFF	TGTGCCAGCAGCCGGACTAGCGAGAACACCGGGGAGCTGTTTTTT
TRBV7-9	.	.	TRBJ2-1	CASSLESRLDEQFF	TGTGCCAGCAGCTTAGAGTCCCGACTCGATGAGCAGTTCTTC
TRBV29-1	.	.	TRBJ1-1	CSVLDRPPPANTEAFF	TGCAGCGTGCTAGACAGGCCTCCGCCGGCGAACACTGAAGCTTTCTTT
TRBV27	.	.	TRBJ2-4	CASSWGGPSGADIQYF	TGTGCCAGCAGTTGGGGGGGACCCTCGGGGGCGGACATTCAGTACTTC
TRBV6-1	.	.	TRBJ1-2	CASTHDGLGGYTF	TGTGCCAGCACCCACGACGGGCTGGGGGGCTACACCTTC